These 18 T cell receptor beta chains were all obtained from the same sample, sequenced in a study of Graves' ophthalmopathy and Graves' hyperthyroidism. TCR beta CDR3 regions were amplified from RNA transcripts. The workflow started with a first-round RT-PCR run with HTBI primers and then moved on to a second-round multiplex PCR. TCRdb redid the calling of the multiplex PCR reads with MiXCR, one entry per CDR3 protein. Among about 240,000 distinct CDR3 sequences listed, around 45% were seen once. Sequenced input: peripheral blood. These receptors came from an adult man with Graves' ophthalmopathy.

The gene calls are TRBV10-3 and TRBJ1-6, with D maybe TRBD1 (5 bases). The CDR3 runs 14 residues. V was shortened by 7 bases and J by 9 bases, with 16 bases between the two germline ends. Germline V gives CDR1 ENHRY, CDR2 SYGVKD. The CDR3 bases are TGTGCCATCAAACGCAGTGGGGGAGGTTCACCCCTCCACTTT. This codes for CAIKRSGGGSPLHF.

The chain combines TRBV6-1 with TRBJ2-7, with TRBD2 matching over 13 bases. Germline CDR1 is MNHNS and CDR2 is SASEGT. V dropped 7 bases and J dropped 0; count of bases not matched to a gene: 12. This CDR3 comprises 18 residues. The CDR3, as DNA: TGTGCCAGCATCCGACTAGCGGGAGGAAACCCAAACTCCTACGAGCAGTACTTC. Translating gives CASIRLAGGNPNSYEQYF.

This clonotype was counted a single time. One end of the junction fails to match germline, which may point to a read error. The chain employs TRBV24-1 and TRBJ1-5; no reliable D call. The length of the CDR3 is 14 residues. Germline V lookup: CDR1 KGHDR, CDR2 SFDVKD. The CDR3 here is CASSYTSHNQPQHF. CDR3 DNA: TGTGCCAGCAGTTACACCAGCCACAATCAGCCCCAGCATTTT.

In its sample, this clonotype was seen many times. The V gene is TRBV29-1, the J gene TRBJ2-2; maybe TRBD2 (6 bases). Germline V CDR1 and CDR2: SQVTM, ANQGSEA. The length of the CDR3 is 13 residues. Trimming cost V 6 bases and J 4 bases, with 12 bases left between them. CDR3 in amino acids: CSVPGDGTGELFF. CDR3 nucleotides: TGCAGCGTCCCGGGGGACGGCACCGGGGAGCTGTTTTTT.

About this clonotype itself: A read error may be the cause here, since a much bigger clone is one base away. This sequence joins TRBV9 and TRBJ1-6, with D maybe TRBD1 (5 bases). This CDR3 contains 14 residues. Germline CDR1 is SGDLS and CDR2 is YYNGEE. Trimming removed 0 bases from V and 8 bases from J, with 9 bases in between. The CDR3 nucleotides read TGTGCCAGCAGCGTAGGAAGGGGCGATTCACCCCTCCACTTT. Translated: CASSVGRGDSPLHF.

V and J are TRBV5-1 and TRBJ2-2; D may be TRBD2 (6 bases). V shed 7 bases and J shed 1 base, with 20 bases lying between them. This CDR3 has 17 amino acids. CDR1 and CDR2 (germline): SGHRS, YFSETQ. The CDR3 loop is CASQDLLSGLNTGELFF. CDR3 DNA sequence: TGCGCCAGCCAAGACCTCCTTAGCGGACTGAACACCGGGGAGCTGTTTTTT.

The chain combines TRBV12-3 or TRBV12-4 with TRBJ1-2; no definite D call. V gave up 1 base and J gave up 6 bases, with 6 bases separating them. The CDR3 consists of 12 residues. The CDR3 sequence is CASSLDGNGYTF. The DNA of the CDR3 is TGTGCCAGCAGTTTAGACGGAAATGGCTACACCTTC.

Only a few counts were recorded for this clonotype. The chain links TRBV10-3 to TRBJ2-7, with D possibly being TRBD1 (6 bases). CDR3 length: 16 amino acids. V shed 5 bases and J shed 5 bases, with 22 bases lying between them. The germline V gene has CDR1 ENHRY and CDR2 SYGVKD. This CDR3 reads CAISSSPGHNSDEQYF. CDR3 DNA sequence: TGTGCCATCAGTTCCTCACCGGGACATAATTCCGACGAGCAGTACTTC.

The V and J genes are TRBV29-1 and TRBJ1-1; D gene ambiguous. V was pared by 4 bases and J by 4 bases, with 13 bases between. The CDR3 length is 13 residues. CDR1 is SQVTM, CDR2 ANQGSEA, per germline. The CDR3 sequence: CSVAAHEGTEAFF. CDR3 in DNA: TGCAGCGTTGCGGCCCATGAAGGCACTGAAGCTTTCTTT.

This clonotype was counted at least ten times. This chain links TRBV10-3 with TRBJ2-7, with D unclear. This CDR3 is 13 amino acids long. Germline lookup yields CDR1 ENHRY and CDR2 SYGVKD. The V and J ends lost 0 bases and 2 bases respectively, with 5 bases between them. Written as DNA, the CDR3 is TGTGCCATCAGTGAGTCGACGACCTACGAGCAGTACTTC. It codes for CAISESTTYEQYF.

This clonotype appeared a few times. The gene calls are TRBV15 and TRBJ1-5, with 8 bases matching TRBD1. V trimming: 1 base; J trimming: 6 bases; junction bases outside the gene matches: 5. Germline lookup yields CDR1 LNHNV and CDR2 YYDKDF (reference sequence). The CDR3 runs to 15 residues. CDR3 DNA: TGTGCCACCAGCAGAGTTCAGGGGGCAGGTCAGCCCCAGCATTTT. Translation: CATSRVQGAGQPQHF.

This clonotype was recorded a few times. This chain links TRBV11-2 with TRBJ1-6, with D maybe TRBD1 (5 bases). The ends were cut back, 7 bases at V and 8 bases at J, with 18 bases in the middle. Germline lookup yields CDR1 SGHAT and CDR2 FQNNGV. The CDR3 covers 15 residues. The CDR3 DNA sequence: TGTGCCAGCACCCACACTTGGGGGTCCGATTCACCCCTCCACTTT. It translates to CASTHTWGSDSPLHF.

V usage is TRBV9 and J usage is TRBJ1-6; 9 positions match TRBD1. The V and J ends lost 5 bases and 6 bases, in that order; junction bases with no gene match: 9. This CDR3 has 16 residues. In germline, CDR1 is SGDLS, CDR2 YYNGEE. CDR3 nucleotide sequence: TGTGCCAGCAGTGACTCGACAGGGGGGAGTAATTCACCCCTCCACTTT. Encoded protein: CASSDSTGGSNSPLHF. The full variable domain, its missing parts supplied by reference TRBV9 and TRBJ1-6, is DSGVTQTPKHLITATGQRVTLRCSPRSGDLSVYWYQQSLDQGLQFLIQYYNGEERAKGNILERFSAQQFPDLHSELNLSSLELGDSALYFCASSDSTGGSNSPLHFGNGTRLTVT.

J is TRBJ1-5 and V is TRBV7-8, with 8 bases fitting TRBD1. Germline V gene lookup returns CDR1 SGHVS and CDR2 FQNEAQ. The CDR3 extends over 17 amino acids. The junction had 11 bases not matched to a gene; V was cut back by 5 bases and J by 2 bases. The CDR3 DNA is TGTGCCAGCAGCCCCACTACAGGGGGAAAGGGCAATCAGCCCCAGCATTTT. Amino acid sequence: CASSPTTGGKGNQPQHF. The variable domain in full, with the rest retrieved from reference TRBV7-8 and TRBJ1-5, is GAGVSQSPRYKVAKRGQDVALRCDPISGHVSLFWYQQALGQGPEFLTYFQNEAQLDKSGLPSDRFFAERPEGSVSTLKIQRTQQEDSAVYLCASSPTTGGKGNQPQHFGDGTRLSIL.

CDR3 residues: CSVDGVGPDEQYF. The CDR3 DNA reads as TGCAGCGTTGATGGGGTGGGGCCCGACGAGCAGTACTTC. This chain joins TRBV29-1 and TRBJ2-7, with D maybe TRBD1 (5 bases). There are 13 residues in the CDR3. Germline loops: CDR1 SQVTM, CDR2 ANQGSEA. V was pared by 3 bases and J by 5 bases, with 14 bases between.

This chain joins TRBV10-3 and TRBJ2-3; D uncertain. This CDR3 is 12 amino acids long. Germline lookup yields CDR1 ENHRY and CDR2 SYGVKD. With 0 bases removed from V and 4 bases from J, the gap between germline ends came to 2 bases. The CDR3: CAISESADTQYF. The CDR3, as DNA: TGTGCCATCAGTGAGTCGGCAGATACGCAGTATTTT.

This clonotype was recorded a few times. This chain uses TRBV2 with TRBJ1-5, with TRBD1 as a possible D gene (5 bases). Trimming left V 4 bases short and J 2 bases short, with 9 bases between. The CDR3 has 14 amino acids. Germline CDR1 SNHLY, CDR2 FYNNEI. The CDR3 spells CASSAIQGNQPQHF. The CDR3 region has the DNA TGTGCCAGCAGTGCGATACAGGGCAATCAGCCCCAGCATTTT.

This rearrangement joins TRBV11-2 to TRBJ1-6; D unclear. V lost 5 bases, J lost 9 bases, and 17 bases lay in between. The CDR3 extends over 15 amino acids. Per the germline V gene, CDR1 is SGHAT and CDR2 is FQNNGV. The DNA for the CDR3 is TGTGCCAGCAGCCCCCGGGCCGACTTGGTTTCACCCCTCCACTTT. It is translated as CASSPRADLVSPLHF.